This TCR beta chain came from a study of identical twins. Findings and caveats of the study: Clonotypes of the beta chain that were abundant in cord blood carried fewer insertions (memory repertoires showed none).

The table lists this clonotype with many counts. Antigen unknown. TCRdb reprocessed the 5' RACE reads with MiXCR, giving one entry per CDR3 protein. The profile shows approximately 600,000 distinct CDR3 sequences, about 7.1% of them singletons. The CDR3 is 14 residues long. V gave up 4 bases and J gave up 1 base, with 13 bases separating them. Germline V gene data show CDR1 as DFQATT and CDR2 as SNEGSKA (reference sequence). The sample was also reused in another study, on yellow fever vaccine responses in identical twins.

The chain has TRBV20-1 and TRBJ2-5; no reliable D call. The source is a woman aged 18 to 35 in good health. Sequencing input: PBMCs. The chain's CDR3 is CSATPSVGQETQYF. Written as DNA, the CDR3 is TGCAGTGCTACCCCGTCGGTTGGCCAAGAGACCCAGTACTTC.